This TCR beta chain was sequenced for a study of T cell repertoires in cytomegalovirus infection. Across the study: An indication of both CMV infection and matching HLA type came from public TCR beta signatures.

Germline CDR1 MDHEN, CDR2 SYDVKM. The V segment lost 2 bases and the J segment 4 bases; nucleotides outside the gene matches: 1. The CDR3 length is 14 residues. This clonotype appeared a few times. As yet, its antigen is unknown. Study-wide points: Of the TCR beta families, the public ones yielded a cumulative frequency that identified carriers of CMV plus the relevant HLA. In two of eight donors, the top clonotype was HLA-C-restricted CMV-specific.

Via MiXCR, TCRdb re-called the reads, giving one row per CDR3 protein. The table includes almost 300,000 distinct CDR3 sequences, about 9.1% detected once. The source is a human donor in good health (CMV status not recorded). Some clones in this sample may be carry-over from other donors' samples. Sequencing was carried out using PBMCs. The gene calls are TRBV28 and TRBJ2-1; TRBD1 aligns across 8 bases. This CDR3 is CASSLRTGYNEQFF. The CDR3 nucleotides read TGTGCCAGCAGTTTAAGGACAGGGTACAATGAGCAGTTCTTC.